The 29 T cell receptor beta chains in this list originate from one sample, sequenced in a study of blood T cell repertoires in COVID-19 (dated by TCRdb to about 2020). The protocol used for the library was the immunoSEQ multiplex PCR assay. As stored in TCRdb, this immuneACCESS dataset retains in-frame rearrangements with V and J assigned. A fraction of the clones does not appear; measured against another copy, unresolved V genes explain less than half of the discrepancy, and the remainder lacks a known reason. This sample is represented by over 200,000 clones; about 90% of them were singletons. The biggest ten clones account for 1.9% of the sample. What was sequenced was peripheral blood. Receptor source: a man aged 40-50 years with active or convalescent COVID-19.

This clone was detected only once. The rearrangement links TRBV28 to TRBJ1-4; D possibly corresponds to TRBD1 (6 bases). There are 15 residues in the CDR3. Germline values: CDR1 MDHEN, CDR2 SYDVKM. V lost 5 bases to trimming and J lost 5 bases, with 15 bases between them. CDR3 nucleotides: TGTGCCAGCAGTGCCCTACAGGGTGACAATGAAAAACTGTTTTTT. This translates into CASSALQGDNEKLFF.

The chain links TRBV2 to TRBJ1-4; the D gene is possibly TRBD1 (6 bases). CDR1 SNHLY and CDR2 FYNNEI come from the germline V gene. V was trimmed by 6 bases and J by 2 bases, leaving 13 bases between them. CDR3 length: 15 amino acids. The CDR3 spells CASSPEGVTNEKLFF. The CDR3 coding sequence is TGTGCCAGCAGCCCCGAGGGGGTGACTAATGAAAAACTGTTTTTT.

The chain is built from TRBV27 and TRBJ2-2, with TRBD2 matching 13 bases. The V gene's germline CDR1 is MNHEY and CDR2 SMNVEV (reference sequence). This CDR3 has 18 amino acids. The V and J ends lost 6 bases and 6 bases, in that order; junction bases with no gene match: 13. In DNA form, the CDR3 reads TGTGCCAGCAGGACTCGACTAGCGGGGGGTTTTAGCTCCGGGGAGCTGTTTTTT. Translated, it gives CASRTRLAGGFSSGELFF.

V is TRBV6-1 and J is TRBJ1-5; TRBD1 might be the D (5 bases). Deletions cut 0 bases from V and 3 bases from J, with 9 bases between. This CDR3 region has 15 residues. Germline CDR1 MNHNS, CDR2 SASEGT. Here the CDR3 DNA reads TGTGCCAGCAGTGAAGCGGGGCTTCCCAATCAGCCCCAGCATTTT. Protein sequence: CASSEAGLPNQPQHF.

The count of this clone is one. The J gene is TRBJ1-5, the V gene TRBV27; D is unresolved. Deletions cut 0 bases from V and 6 bases from J, with 6 bases between. Germline assignment: CDR1 MNHEY and CDR2 SMNVEV (reference sequence). There are 13 residues in the CDR3. The CDR3 reads CASSLSPSQPQHF. The CDR3 DNA reads as TGTGCCAGCAGTTTATCCCCCAGTCAGCCCCAGCATTTT.

The chain links TRBV12-3 or TRBV12-4 to TRBJ2-2; tentatively, D is TRBD2 (5 bases). The CDR3 has 13 amino acids. Trimming removed 5 bases from V and 3 bases from J, with 7 bases in between. This CDR3 is CASSERYTGELFF. In DNA form, the CDR3 reads TGTGCCAGCAGTGAGCGGTACACCGGGGAGCTGTTTTTT.

The chain joins TRBV9 to TRBJ1-1; TRBD1 aligns across 7 bases. Germline lookup yields CDR1 SGDLS and CDR2 YYNGEE. The CDR3 is 15 amino acids. The ends lost 6 bases at V and 3 bases at J; junction bases unmatched: 11. The CDR3 is CASNHPGGPDTEAFF. As DNA, the CDR3 is TGTGCCAGCAACCACCCAGGGGGTCCGGACACTGAAGCTTTCTTT. Full variable domain (missing parts from reference TRBV9 and TRBJ1-1): DSGVTQTPKHLITATGQRVTLRCSPRSGDLSVYWYQQSLDQGLQFLIQYYNGEERAKGNILERFSAQQFPDLHSELNLSSLELGDSALYFCASNHPGGPDTEAFFGQGTRLTVV.

This clone occurred a few times. This chain links TRBV5-1 with TRBJ2-3; TRBD2 matches at 9 bases. The germline V gene has CDR1 SGHRS and CDR2 YFSETQ. The CDR3 totals 15 residues. With V trimmed by 6 bases and J by 0 bases, 5 bases remained unmatched. The CDR3 here is CASMSSGVSTDTQYF. CDR3 bases: TGCGCCAGCATGTCTAGCGGGGTCAGCACAGATACGCAGTATTTT.

This clone occurred once. The CDR3 protein is CATRGRDHYGYTF. As DNA, the CDR3 is TGTGCCACCAGAGGCAGGGATCACTATGGCTACACCTTC. V and J are TRBV24-1 and TRBJ1-2; D is perhaps TRBD1 (5 bases). CDR1 and CDR2 (germline): KGHDR, SFDVKD. Trimming pared 7 bases from V and 3 bases from J, leaving 11 bases between. This CDR3 is 13 amino acids long.

This chain uses TRBV29-1 with TRBJ1-1, with 7 nucleotides matching TRBD1. Trimming removed 4 bases from V and 8 bases from J; junction bases left unmatched: 7. This CDR3 comprises 12 residues. The germline gives CDR1 SQVTM, CDR2 ANQGSEA. The CDR3: CSVAPTQGEAFF. For the CDR3, the DNA is TGCAGCGTTGCCCCTACACAGGGGGAAGCTTTCTTT.

The CDR3 here is CATALRVENSPLHF. In DNA, the CDR3 is TGTGCCACTGCCCTCAGGGTAGAAAATTCACCCCTCCACTTT. The genes are TRBV19 and TRBJ1-6; D might be TRBD1 (5 bases). Trimming took 10 bases from V and 7 from J, leaving 17 bases between them. There are 14 residues in the CDR3. Germline CDR1 is LNHDA and CDR2 is SQIVND (reference sequence).

The chain employs TRBV27 and TRBJ2-7; 9 bases align to TRBD1. The germline V gene encodes CDR1 MNHEY and CDR2 SMNVEV (reference sequence). The CDR3 is 15 amino acids. V was pared by 3 bases and J by 5 bases, with 8 bases of the junction left unmatched. CDR3 DNA sequence: TGTGCCAGCAGTTTCCCGGGACAGGGTACCCACGAGCAGTACTTC. Protein: CASSFPGQGTHEQYF.

The chain uses TRBV28 and TRBJ2-1, with 9 bases matching TRBD2. The V and J ends lost 3 bases and 9 bases, in that order; junction bases with no gene match: 3. CDR1 and CDR2 from the germline V gene are MDHEN and SYDVKM. This CDR3 region has 13 residues. The CDR3 loop reads CASSFLTSGEQFF. The CDR3 DNA sequence: TGTGCCAGCAGTTTCTTGACTAGCGGTGAGCAGTTCTTC.

Only a few counts were recorded for this clone. V is TRBV28 and J is TRBJ1-2; D is uncertain. The V gene's germline CDR1 is MDHEN and CDR2 SYDVKM. The CDR3 is 12 residues long. V was shortened by 11 bases and J by 0 bases, with 10 bases between the two germline ends. The CDR3 nucleotides read TGTGCCCATGGCAGATCTAACTATGGCTACACCTTC. Translated: CAHGRSNYGYTF.

This clone was observed a single time. The chain employs TRBV19 and TRBJ2-1; 10 bases are shared with TRBD2. Unmatched junction bases numbered 4, after V lost 3 bases and J lost 8 bases. Germline V CDR1 and CDR2: LNHDA, SQIVND (reference sequence). This CDR3 has 14 amino acids. CDR3 in amino acids: CASSILAGVDEQFF. CDR3 bases: TGTGCCAGTAGTATCCTAGCGGGAGTGGATGAGCAGTTCTTC.

This clone was detected once. The chain uses TRBV4-1 and TRBJ1-2, with 7 positions matching TRBD1. In germline, CDR1 is MGHRA, CDR2 YSYEKL. J lost 3 bases, V lost 4 bases, and 8 bases had no gene match. This CDR3 spans 15 amino acids. CDR3 in amino acids: CASSRGIQGDYGYTF. The CDR3 nucleotides read TGCGCCAGCAGCCGAGGAATCCAGGGGGACTATGGCTACACCTTC.

The V call is TRBV5-6, the J call TRBJ1-3; weak D call: TRBD1 (6 bases). V lost 7 bases to trimming and J lost 1 base, with 9 bases between them. This CDR3 contains 13 residues. CDR1 and CDR2 (germline): SGHDT, YYEEEE. Here the CDR3 DNA reads TGTGCCAGCGTAAGGGGGTCTGGAAACACCATATATTTT. Protein: CASVRGSGNTIYF.

J is TRBJ2-7 and V is TRBV15, with 9 bases fitting TRBD1. V gave up 2 bases and J gave up 3 bases; unmatched junction bases: 5. CDR1 is LNHNV and CDR2 is YYDKDF in the germline V gene (reference sequence). The CDR3 has 15 residues. CDR3 in DNA: TGTGCCACCAGCAGAAGGACAGGGGAGAGCTACGAGCAGTACTTC. The encoded protein is CATSRRTGESYEQYF.

This chain uses TRBV28 with TRBJ2-1; 8 positions match TRBD1. V was pared by 0 bases and J by 8 bases, with 3 bases of the junction left unmatched. Germline V lookup: CDR1 MDHEN, CDR2 SYDVKM. This CDR3 has 14 residues. The CDR3 sequence is CASSLWSGGYEQFF. The DNA of the CDR3 is TGTGCCAGCAGTTTATGGTCAGGGGGCTATGAGCAGTTCTTC.

The chain is built from TRBV2 and TRBJ1-3; D is ambiguous. Germline V gene data show CDR1 as SNHLY and CDR2 as FYNNEI. The V end was cut by 4 bases, the J end by 7 bases, with 11 bases between. This CDR3 has 13 residues. The CDR3 DNA is TGTGCCAGCAGTGTGGCAGGATGGAACACCATATATTTT. This encodes CASSVAGWNTIYF.

This CDR3 is CASKQGSFDQETQYF. The CDR3 nucleotides read TGCGCCAGCAAGCAGGGTAGTTTTGACCAAGAGACCCAGTACTTC. The chain is built from TRBV5-1 and TRBJ2-5; D may be TRBD1 (5 bases). CDR3 length: 15 amino acids. Germline assignment: CDR1 SGHRS and CDR2 YFSETQ. Trimming cost V 6 bases and J 0 bases, with 15 bases left between them.

V gene TRBV18 combines with J gene TRBJ2-3, with D maybe TRBD2 (6 bases). Trimming shortened V by 4 bases and J by 1 base, and 6 bases separated the two germline ends. Looked up from germline, CDR1 is KGHSH and CDR2 is LQKENI. The CDR3 totals 13 residues. The CDR3 spells CASSLAGTDTQYF. For the CDR3, the DNA is TGTGCCAGCTCACTAGCGGGCACAGATACGCAGTATTTT. Drawing the rest from reference TRBV18 and TRBJ2-3, the complete variable domain is NAGVMQNPRHLVRRRGQEARLRCSPMKGHSHVYWYRQLPEEGLKFMVYLQKENIIDESGMPKERFSAEFPKEGPSILRIQQVVRGDSAAYFCASSLAGTDTQYFGPGTRLTVL.

The CDR3 is CASSRQGLRAGEAFF. The CDR3 bases are TGTGCCAGCAGTCGCCAAGGGTTGAGGGCGGGTGAAGCTTTCTTT. The chain carries TRBV27 and TRBJ1-1; D gene uncertain. This CDR3 is 15 amino acids long. The V end was cut by 5 bases, the J end by 7 bases, with 20 bases between. The germline gives CDR1 MNHEY, CDR2 SMNVEV (reference sequence).

This chain links TRBV27 with TRBJ2-1; 11 positions agree with TRBD2. CDR1 MNHEY and CDR2 SMNVEV come from the germline V gene (reference sequence). This CDR3 region has 15 residues. Trimming took 7 bases from V and 14 from J; bases not matched to a gene: 16. The CDR3 DNA reads TGTGCCAGCACTAGGAGTAGCGGGAGGGCGTATCGGAAGTTCTTC. It is translated as CASTRSSGRAYRKFF.

This clone was seen a few times. The CDR3 here is CASSPTGRGFYGYTF. CDR3 coding DNA: TGTGCCAGCAGCCCCACTGGTAGGGGGTTCTATGGCTACACCTTC. The chain combines TRBV7-9 with TRBJ1-2, with D perhaps matching TRBD1 (6 bases). Trimming left V 5 bases short and J 4 bases short, with 17 bases between. This CDR3 comprises 15 residues. Germline values: CDR1 SEHNR, CDR2 FQNEAQ (reference sequence).

CDR3 sequence (DNA): TGCGCCAGCAGCTTGCTCGGGGTTAGCAATCAGCCCCAGCATTTT. It codes for CASSLLGVSNQPQHF. This chain links TRBV5-1 with TRBJ1-5; no firm D call. The CDR3 has 15 residues. From germline, CDR1 is SGHRS and CDR2 YFSETQ. Trimming cost V 1 base and J 0 bases, with 8 bases left between them. The complete variable domain, with remaining parts taken from reference TRBV5-1 and TRBJ1-5, reads KAGVTQTPRYLIKTRGQQVTLSCSPISGHRSVSWYQQTPGQGLQFLFEYFSETQRNKGNFPGRFSGRQFSNSRSEMNVSTLELGDSALYLCASSLLGVSNQPQHFGDGTRLSIL.

V usage is TRBV6-6 and J usage is TRBJ2-2; 14 positions match TRBD2. V was clipped by 7 bases and J by 2 bases; unmatched bases: 12. The CDR3 runs to 19 residues. Germline V gene data show CDR1 as MNHNY and CDR2 as SVGAGI (reference sequence). The CDR3 loop is CASTRKGTSGSINTGELFF. The CDR3 nucleotides read TGTGCCAGCACTCGAAAAGGGACTAGCGGGAGCATAAACACCGGGGAGCTGTTTTTT.

This clone was counted once. The chain is built from TRBV28 and TRBJ2-7; D perhaps matches TRBD1 (6 bases). The germline V and J ends were trimmed by 3 bases and 0 bases, with 9 bases remaining between them. The V gene's germline CDR1 is MDHEN and CDR2 SYDVKM. This CDR3 spans 14 amino acids. The CDR3 loop reads CASSFRDISYEQYF. For the CDR3, the DNA is TGTGCCAGCAGTTTCAGGGACATCTCCTACGAGCAGTACTTC.

The chain couples TRBV28 to TRBJ1-3, with D maybe TRBD1 (5 bases). Germline V gives CDR1 MDHEN, CDR2 SYDVKM. This CDR3 has 16 residues. V was pared by 5 bases and J by 0 bases, with 14 bases between. The CDR3 is CASSPEWTPSGNTIYF. In DNA, the CDR3 is TGTGCCAGCAGTCCCGAATGGACACCCTCTGGAAACACCATATATTTT.